This entry concerns a single TCR beta chain. It has no known antigen specificity. Base-call qualities are not available, and no considerably larger clone is one nucleotide away. The source of the sample is a study of blood T cell repertoires in COVID-19 (dated by TCRdb to the early 2020s). Background on the whole study: Samples from collaborators originated in the United States, Italy and Spain and spanned both the acute and convalescent phases of COVID-19. The prospective study material was composed of cDNA or gDNA derived from T cells, B-cell-depleted T cells, or PBMCs. Deeply sampled blood TCRbeta repertoires from subjects exposed to, actively infected with, or recovered from COVID-19 were included in the dataset. The repertoires were made available in a free public database intended to serve as a resource for research on the immune response to SARS-CoV-2. Samples were obtained from the ongoing ImmuneRACE study (first 160 participants) and from over 1,000 subjects provided by 6 global collaborators. Sample metadata almost always included a de-identified subject ID, COVID-19 status, age in years and sex. Where available, HLA class I and class II types were obtained from metadata supplied by the sample provider rather than from assay-based typing. Paper-wide results and their limitations: The quantity of clinical and demographic metadata differed by source and by participant and was supplied without curation.

Whole blood was collected in K2EDTA tubes by collaborating institutions according to the institutions' own protocols. For TCRbeta analysis, collaborator samples were shipped as frozen whole blood, as isolated PBMCs, or as DNA extracted from either sample type. From the germline V gene (reference sequence), CDR1 is LGHDT and CDR2 is YNNKEL. There are 17 amino acids in the CDR3, from cysteine to phenylalanine inclusive. Only CDR3 DNA is held: 51 bases, read in frame from base 1. Trimming costs V 0 bases and J 4 bases, and their ends lie 16 bases apart. TCRbeta CDR3 regions were amplified from genomic DNA by means of the immunoSEQ Assay, a bias-controlled multiplex PCR. As for the authors' bioinformatics: The number of nucleated cells in each sample was estimated by amplification of reference gene primers within the assay. To quantify the absolute abundance of each unique TCRbeta CDR3 rearrangement, sequence reads were collapsed and filtered. For each sample, productive Simpson clonality was calculated by taking the square root of Simpson's diversity index across productive rearrangements. Held by TCRdb, this immuneACCESS table contains in-frame sequences only and omits some clones. Under half of the omission traces to an unresolved V gene where checked; the cause of the rest is unknown. The D gene and trimming were derived from the DNA, and the V and J assignments and clone size from that table. The sample has 95,000 to 120,000 clones on record, approximately 84% of them singletons. The ten largest clones add up to about 8.1% of the sample.

Sequenced sample: peripheral blood. This receptor was obtained from a woman aged 40 to 49 with acute or convalescent COVID-19. Rearrangement joined TRBV3-1 (or the pseudogene TRBV3-2) to TRBJ1-3; a confident D gene designation cannot be given. The CDR3 is CASSQDLATFRGNTIYF. In nucleotide form, the sequence is TGTGCCAGCAGCCAAGATCTGGCGACTTTTAGGGGAAACACCATATATTTT.